Listed here are 16 T cell receptor beta chains from one sample, sequenced in a study of blood T cell repertoires in COVID-19. The protocol was immunoSEQ multiplex PCR, while the TCRdb copy is restricted to in-frame clones and leaves out a portion. The sample holds fewer than 150,000 clones, 85% seen once. The specimen was peripheral blood. These receptors originate from an older woman with COVID-19, enrolled during active disease.

The chain is built from TRBV11-2 and TRBJ1-1, with D perhaps TRBD1 (5 bases). This CDR3 comprises 14 residues. The V gene's germline CDR1 is SGHAT and CDR2 FQNNGV. Trimming removed 0 bases from V and 5 bases from J, with 10 bases in between. This CDR3 reads CASSLESRGTEAFF. The DNA of the CDR3 is TGTGCCAGCAGCTTAGAAAGTCGGGGGACTGAAGCTTTCTTT.

The chain links TRBV10-2 to TRBJ1-1; the D gene is possibly TRBD1 (6 bases). Trimming stripped 6 bases from V and 1 base from J, with 9 bases between. This CDR3 has 13 residues. Germline values: CDR1 WSHSY, CDR2 SAAADI. CDR3 residues: CASRPTGNTEAFF. CDR3 in DNA: TGCGCCAGCAGACCGACAGGGAACACTGAAGCTTTCTTT.

CDR3 in DNA: TGTGCCAGCAGCAAAGACACCGGACAGCCCTATAATTCACCCCTCCACTTT. Translated: CASSKDTGQPYNSPLHF. J is TRBJ1-6 and V is TRBV21-1; the D segment call TRBD1 is taken from the table without a DNA check. TRBV21-1 is a pseudogene. CDR3 length: 17 amino acids.

This clone was detected only a few times. The rearrangement joins TRBV4-1 to TRBJ2-5, with 11 bases matching TRBD1. CDR1 MGHRA and CDR2 YSYEKL come from the germline V gene. The CDR3 has 15 residues. Losses at the gene ends were 4 bases for V and 5 bases for J; bases not matched to a gene: 6. This chain's CDR3 is CASSLGQGARETQYF. The CDR3 bases are TGCGCCAGCAGCCTTGGACAGGGGGCGCGGGAGACCCAGTACTTC.

J is TRBJ1-2 and V is TRBV6-1; no clear D. With 2 bases removed from V and 5 bases from J, the gap between germline ends came to 3 bases. The CDR3 is 11 residues long. The germline V gene has CDR1 MNHNS and CDR2 SASEGT. The CDR3: CASSEYYGYTF. The CDR3 nucleotides read TGTGCCAGCAGTGAATATTATGGCTACACCTTC.

This clone turned up a few times. The rearrangement joins TRBV10-1 to TRBJ1-1; possible D gene TRBD1, 6 bases. This CDR3 is built from 13 residues. In germline, CDR1 is WNHNN, CDR2 SYGVQD (reference sequence). The V gene lost 8 bases and the J gene lost 1 base, with 11 bases spanning the gap. The CDR3 region has the DNA TGCGCCAGCTCCAGGGGCCAGAACACTGAAGCTTTCTTT. This translates into CASSRGQNTEAFF.

The V and J genes are TRBV7-2 and TRBJ2-3, with D possibly being TRBD2 (5 bases). CDR1 is SGHTA and CDR2 is FQGNSA in the germline V gene. V was pared by 3 bases and J by 0 bases, with 13 bases between. There are 16 residues in the CDR3. Here the CDR3 reads CASSLAGGGSTDTQYF. CDR3 bases: TGTGCCAGCAGCTTGGCCGGTGGCGGGAGCACAGATACGCAGTATTTT. The full variable domain, in which reference TRBV7-2 and TRBJ2-3 provide the parts outside the CDR3, is GAGVSQSPSNKVTEKGKDVELRCDPISGHTALYWYRQSLGQGLEFLIYFQGNSAPDKSGLPSDRFSAERTGGSVSTLTIQRTQQEDSAVYLCASSLAGGGSTDTQYFGPGTRLTVL.

The chain links TRBV20-1 to TRBJ2-7; a weak D match, TRBD1 (5 bases). The germline gives CDR1 DFQATT, CDR2 SNEGSKA (reference sequence). Trimming cost V 3 bases and J 0 bases, with 12 bases left between them. The CDR3 spans 14 residues. DNA of the CDR3: TGCAGTGCTAGTAGGACAAAATCCTCCTACGAGCAGTACTTC. Its translation is CSASRTKSSYEQYF.

The gene calls are TRBV7-3 and TRBJ1-2; the D gene is possibly TRBD1 (5 bases). V lost 5 bases and J 9 bases, leaving 16 bases between the germline ends. The germline gives CDR1 SGHTA, CDR2 FQGTGA. The CDR3 consists of 13 residues. The CDR3 DNA sequence: TGTGCCAGCAGCGATTCTTCAGGGATACGCTACACCTTC. Amino acids: CASSDSSGIRYTF. Full variable domain (rest looked up from reference TRBV7-3 and TRBJ1-2): GAGVSQTPSNKVTEKGKYVELRCDPISGHTALYWYRQSLGQGPEFLIYFQGTGAADDSGLPNDRFFAVRPEGSVSTLKIQRTERGDSAVYLCASSDSSGIRYTFGSGTRLTVV.

J is TRBJ1-3 and V is TRBV27; TRBD1 matches 9 bases. V was pared by 5 bases and J by 0 bases, with 5 bases of the junction left unmatched. Germline V gives CDR1 MNHEY, CDR2 SMNVEV (reference sequence). The CDR3 has 16 amino acids. CDR3 nucleotides: TGTGCCAGCAGTCGAGGACAGGGGATCTCTGGAAACACCATATATTTT. Translating it yields CASSRGQGISGNTIYF.

The genes are TRBV14 and TRBJ2-7, with a possible D match to TRBD2 (6 bases). The CDR3 contains 16 residues. Germline V gives CDR1 SGHDN, CDR2 FVKESK. V lost 4 bases to trimming and J lost 0 bases, with 16 bases between them. The CDR3 reads CASSPKYGSYSYEQYF. CDR3 DNA sequence: TGTGCCAGCAGCCCGAAATACGGGAGTTACTCCTACGAGCAGTACTTC.

The V call is TRBV29-1, the J call TRBJ2-5; 8 bases map to TRBD2. Germline V CDR1 and CDR2: SQVTM, ANQGSEA. The ends lost 7 bases at V and 2 bases at J; junction bases unmatched: 6. The CDR3 has 13 amino acids. Here the CDR3 reads CSAPAGGQETQYF. The CDR3 nucleotides read TGCAGCGCACCTGCGGGGGGTCAAGAGACCCAGTACTTC. Full variable domain (missing parts from reference TRBV29-1 and TRBJ2-5): SAVISQKPSRDICQRGTSLTIQCQVDSQVTMMFWYRQQPGQSLTLIATANQGSEATYESGFVIDKFPISRPNLTFSTLTVSNMSPEDSSIYLCSAPAGGQETQYFGPGTRLLVL.

V usage is TRBV18 and J usage is TRBJ2-2; D not resolved. Trimming left V 1 base short and J 4 bases short, with 10 bases between. The germline CDR1 and CDR2 sequences are KGHSH and LQKENI. The CDR3 covers 15 residues. CDR3 nucleotide sequence: TGTGCCAGCTCACCACAGGAGTTTATCACCGGGGAGCTGTTTTTT. The encoded protein is CASSPQEFITGELFF. Combining the CDR3 with reference TRBV18 and TRBJ2-2 gives the whole variable domain NAGVMQNPRHLVRRRGQEARLRCSPMKGHSHVYWYRQLPEEGLKFMVYLQKENIIDESGMPKERFSAEFPKEGPSILRIQQVVRGDSAAYFCASSPQEFITGELFFGEGSRLTVL.

The rearrangement links TRBV13 to TRBJ1-5; 7 nucleotides match TRBD1. J gave up 5 bases and V 0 bases, and 4 bases lay outside the gene matches. Germline-derived CDR1 and CDR2 are PRHDT and FYEKMQ (reference sequence). The CDR3 contains 15 residues. CDR3 sequence: CASSLGRGGDQPQHF. CDR3 DNA sequence: TGTGCCAGCAGCTTAGGGAGAGGGGGCGATCAGCCCCAGCATTTT.

V is TRBV19 and J is TRBJ2-2; a weak D match, TRBD2 (7 bases). Per the germline V gene, CDR1 is LNHDA and CDR2 is SQIVND (reference sequence). This CDR3 is built from 14 residues. Trimming pared 7 bases from V and 1 base from J, leaving 10 bases between. The CDR3 here is CASKGGRNTGELFF. CDR3 in DNA: TGTGCCAGTAAGGGGGGGCGGAACACCGGGGAGCTGTTTTTT.

The rearrangement joins TRBV5-1 to TRBJ1-3; D is perhaps TRBD1 (5 bases). This CDR3 spans 15 amino acids. Germline CDR1 and CDR2: SGHRS and YFSETQ. The ends were cut back, 0 bases at V and 4 bases at J, with 11 bases in the middle. CDR3 protein: CASSLVGAGGNTIYF. CDR3 DNA: TGCGCCAGCAGCTTGGTAGGGGCCGGGGGAAACACCATATATTTT.